Below are 18 T cell receptor beta chains sequenced from a single sample in a study of blood T cells in healthy people across ages. Together with a sample-barcoded 5' primer, a J-beta primer mix was included in a second PCR lasting about 7 to 11 cycles. TCRdb reprocessed the 5' RACE reads via MiXCR and lists one record per CDR3 protein. This repertoire shows 650,000 to 900,000 distinct CDR3 sequences, around 62% found once; its top ten account for about a quarter. Material for sequencing was blood. These receptors were collected from a man aged 25 to 45 in good health.

J is TRBJ1-2 and V is TRBV6-2 or TRBV6-3; D is uncertain. CDR1 MNHEY and CDR2 SVGEGT come from the germline V gene. The CDR3 runs 13 residues. V lost 2 bases and J 8 bases, leaving 12 bases between the germline ends. This CDR3 reads CASSYQVLEGYTF. The CDR3, as DNA: TGTGCCAGCAGTTACCAAGTCCTGGAGGGCTACACCTTC.

This clonotype was recorded at least ten times. This chain joins TRBV7-2 and TRBJ2-5, with D perhaps TRBD1 or TRBD2 (7 bases each). In germline, CDR1 is SGHTA, CDR2 FQGNSA. This CDR3 is built from 15 residues. Trimming pared 4 bases from V and 2 bases from J, leaving 14 bases between. The DNA for the CDR3 is TGTGCCAGCAGCTGGCAGGGGGGGGGACAAGAGACCCAGTACTTC. Translating it yields CASSWQGGGQETQYF.

This clonotype was seen a handful of times. Here the CDR3 reads CASSLRQGSINEQFF. For the CDR3, the DNA is TGCGCCAGCAGCTTGAGGCAGGGCTCGATCAATGAGCAGTTCTTC. J is TRBJ2-1 and V is TRBV5-1; TRBD1 might be the D (5 bases). Germline CDR1 and CDR2: SGHRS and YFSETQ. Trimming left V 1 base short and J 6 bases short, with 14 bases between. This CDR3 has 15 residues.

This chain links TRBV2 with TRBJ2-5; no firm D call. This CDR3 is 14 amino acids long. In germline, CDR1 is SNHLY, CDR2 FYNNEI. The V and J ends lost 7 bases and 4 bases respectively, with 16 bases between them. The CDR3 here is CASTPVGFGETQYF. CDR3 DNA sequence: TGTGCCAGCACCCCCGTGGGTTTTGGAGAGACCCAGTACTTC.

This clonotype was observed a few times. This chain connects TRBV3-1 to TRBJ2-7; the D gene is possibly TRBD2 (5 bases). Trimming removed 9 bases from V and 2 bases from J, with 17 bases in between. This CDR3 region has 14 residues. CDR1 is LGHDT and CDR2 is YNNKEL in the germline V gene (reference sequence). The CDR3 is CASGPRVGTYEQYF. The CDR3 nucleotides are TGTGCCAGTGGACCGCGGGTGGGGACCTACGAGCAGTACTTC.

V usage is TRBV5-1 and J usage is TRBJ2-1; TRBD1 aligns across 9 bases. The CDR3 has 15 amino acids. J was trimmed by 12 bases and V by 4 bases; bases with no gene match: 14. Germline V CDR1 and CDR2: SGHRS, YFSETQ. CDR3 coding DNA: TGCGCCAGCAGCCTCCGGGACAGGGAGGGGGAGGGGCAGTTCTTC. It yields the protein CASSLRDREGEGQFF. The whole variable domain, remainder taken from reference TRBV5-1 and TRBJ2-1, is KAGVTQTPRYLIKTRGQQVTLSCSPISGHRSVSWYQQTPGQGLQFLFEYFSETQRNKGNFPGRFSGRQFSNSRSEMNVSTLELGDSALYLCASSLRDREGEGQFFGPGTRLTVL.

V and J are TRBV5-1 and TRBJ2-3; the match to TRBD1 covers 10 bases. This CDR3 is built from 16 residues. The germline V gene has CDR1 SGHRS and CDR2 YFSETQ. V trimming: 0 bases; J trimming: 4 bases; junction bases outside the gene matches: 5. The CDR3 nucleotides are TGCGCCAGCAGCTTGGGACAGGGGGCTAAAGCAGATACGCAGTATTTT. It translates to CASSLGQGAKADTQYF.

The chain employs TRBV5-1 and TRBJ2-3, with D possibly being TRBD2 (5 bases). The V gene lost 2 bases and the J gene lost 2 bases, with 15 bases spanning the gap. Germline values: CDR1 SGHRS, CDR2 YFSETQ. The CDR3 has 16 amino acids. The CDR3 DNA follows: TGCGCCAGCAGCTTCCAAAGGGCTAGCTCCACAGATACGCAGTATTTT. Protein sequence: CASSFQRASSTDTQYF.

The chain uses TRBV6-5 and TRBJ2-1; 8 bases match TRBD2. The CDR3 has 15 residues. The V gene's germline CDR1 is MNHEY and CDR2 SVGAGI. Unmatched junction bases numbered 11, after V lost 7 bases and J lost 6 bases. The CDR3 DNA reads as TGTGCCAGCAACCCTTCGGCTAGCGGGTCCAATGAGCAGTTCTTC. This gives the protein CASNPSASGSNEQFF.

For the CDR3, the DNA is TGTGCCAGCCACAGGGGGGGAGGCTACGAGCAGTACTTC. Translating gives CASHRGGGYEQYF. The rearrangement links TRBV6-1 to TRBJ2-7; D is possibly TRBD1 (8 bases). V lost 8 bases and J lost 3, with 14 bases in between. Looked up from germline, CDR1 is MNHNS and CDR2 is SASEGT. This CDR3 is 13 amino acids long.

The chain couples TRBV29-1 to TRBJ2-7; no clear D gene. This CDR3 is 11 amino acids long. Trimming left V 5 bases short and J 5 bases short, with 10 bases between. Germline CDR1 is SQVTM and CDR2 is ANQGSEA. The CDR3 nucleotides are TGCAGCGTTCGGCAGCGCGACGAGCAGTACTTC. It codes for CSVRQRDEQYF.

Concerning this clonotype: The CDR3 does not end in the conserved phenylalanine or tryptophan, so this is likely a read error. V usage is TRBV12-3 or TRBV12-4 and J usage is TRBJ2-3, with 8 bases identical to TRBD2. The J segment lost 4 bases and the V segment lost 6 bases, leaving 9 bases of the junction unmatched. The CDR3 covers 15 residues. As DNA, the CDR3 is TGTGCCAGCAGCGGGGAGCGGGGGACCGCAGATACGCAGTATTCC. Its protein is CASSGERGTADTQYS.

The gene calls are TRBV15 and TRBJ2-3; 10 positions match TRBD1. CDR1 is LNHNV and CDR2 is YYDKDF in the germline V gene (reference sequence). The CDR3 spans 17 residues. The J segment lost 0 bases and the V segment lost 3 bases, leaving 6 bases of the junction unmatched. The CDR3 coding sequence is TGTGCCACCAGCAGCCCGGGACAGGGGATAAGCACAGATACGCAGTATTTT. Translated, it gives CATSSPGQGISTDTQYF. Combining the CDR3 with reference TRBV15 and TRBJ2-3 gives the whole variable domain DAMVIQNPRYQVTQFGKPVTLSCSQTLNHNVMYWYQQKSSQAPKLLFHYYDKDFNNEADTPDNFQSRRPNTSFCFLDIRSPGLGDTAMYLCATSSPGQGISTDTQYFGPGTRLTVL.

The V gene is TRBV4-3, the J gene TRBJ1-2, with 11 bases identical to TRBD1. V gave up 0 bases and J gave up 8 bases; unmatched junction bases: 5. CDR1 is LGHNA and CDR2 is YSLEER in the germline V gene. This CDR3 contains 15 residues. The CDR3 nucleotides are TGCGCCAGCAGCCAAGATAGCAGGACAGGGGGCGGCTACACCTTC. This codes for CASSQDSRTGGGYTF.

This clonotype appeared once. The chain is built from TRBV12-3 or TRBV12-4 and TRBJ1-6; 7 nucleotides agree with TRBD1. V dropped 6 bases and J dropped 6; count of bases not matched to a gene: 5. The CDR3 covers 14 residues. In nucleotides, the CDR3 is TGTGCCAGCAGCCCCCAGGGGGTTAATTCACCCCTCCACTTT. As protein: CASSPQGVNSPLHF.

The chain recombines TRBV20-1 with TRBJ2-7; TRBD2 aligns across 7 bases. The CDR3 has 15 amino acids. CDR1 and CDR2 from the germline V gene are DFQATT and SNEGSKA (reference sequence). V lost 6 bases, J lost 4 bases, and 15 bases stayed unmatched. CDR3 loop: CSAQNPGRGGYEQYF. DNA for the CDR3: TGCAGTGCCCAAAATCCGGGGAGGGGCGGGTACGAGCAGTACTTC.

The chain joins TRBV29-1 to TRBJ2-1; D call uncertain. With 7 bases removed from V and 10 bases from J, the gap between germline ends came to 14 bases. The CDR3 consists of 11 residues. CDR1 and CDR2 from the germline V gene are SQVTM and ANQGSEA. The CDR3 loop is CSGVVGREQFF. The CDR3 coding sequence is TGCAGCGGGGTGGTAGGCAGGGAGCAGTTCTTC.

The J gene is TRBJ2-7, the V gene TRBV6-5; 8 bases align to TRBD2. The CDR3 is 16 residues long. Trimming removed 0 bases from V and 0 bases from J; junction bases left unmatched: 4. Per the germline V gene, CDR1 is MNHEY and CDR2 is SVGAGI. The DNA of the CDR3 is TGTGCCAGCAGTTACTCGAGTAGCGGGGCCTCCTACGAGCAGTACTTC. This gives the protein CASSYSSSGASYEQYF.